These T cell receptor beta chains were read from a single sample in a study of shared clonotypes between healthy human individuals. The protocol was immunoSEQ multiplex PCR, while the TCRdb copy is restricted to in-frame clones and leaves out a portion. The repertoire holds 2,500,000 or so clones, with 93% as singletons. Source material: naive CD4+ T cells from PBMCs. Receptors originate from a man in his late teens or twenties in good health. Some clones in this sample may be carry-over from other donors' samples. Each CDR3 is given with its conserved first and last residue. D genes are given only for firm matches. Where a row states a size, it is once, few, many or the class of an expanded clone; other rows omit it.

NA	TRBV19	TRBJ1-5	NA	CASSKDSPNQPQHF	TGTGCCAGTAGTAAGGACAGCCCCAATCAGCCCCAGCATTTT
once	TRBV30	TRBJ2-3	NA	CAWSKAAGQATDTQYF	TGTGCCTGGAGTAAGGCTGCTGGACAAGCCACAGATACGCAGTATTTT
NA	TRBV19	TRBJ2-2	NA	CASSDSDTGELFF	TGTGCCAGTAGTGATAGTGACACCGGGGAGCTGTTTTTT
NA	TRBV7-9	TRBJ1-4	NA	CASSLSEITNEKLFF	TGTGCCAGCAGCTTATCTGAGATAACTAATGAAAAACTGTTTTTT
NA	TRBV7-2	TRBJ2-3	TRBD2	CASSLRLAGVGADTQYF	TGTGCCAGCAGCTTACGCCTAGCGGGAGTTGGTGCAGATACGCAGTATTTT
NA	TRBV11-2	TRBJ2-1	NA	CASSFNAGSRNEQFF	TGTGCCAGCAGCTTCAATGCGGGGTCTCGGAATGAGCAGTTCTTC
NA	TRBV5-1	TRBJ1-1	NA	CASSNDLRSTEAFF	TGCGCCAGCAGCAATGATCTAAGAAGCACTGAAGCTTTCTTT
NA	TRBV7-9	TRBJ2-5	TRBD1	CASSSHAQTGGQETQYF	TGTGCCAGCAGCTCCCACGCCCAAACAGGGGGGCAAGAGACCCAGTACTTC
NA	TRBV7-3	TRBJ2-2	NA	CASSLYGSTGELFF	TGTGCCAGCAGCTTATACGGGAGCACCGGGGAGCTGTTTTTT
NA	TRBV30	TRBJ1-2	TRBD1	CACQRLVEGAVYGYTF	TGTGCCTGCCAAAGGTTAGTTGAGGGGGCGGTATATGGCTACACCTTC
NA	TRBV23-1	TRBJ2-5	NA	CASSQSARETQYF	TGCGCCAGCAGTCAATCTGCACGGGAGACCCAGTACTTC
NA	TRBV10-2	TRBJ2-7	TRBD2	CASRREGLYEQYF	TGCGCCAGCAGGCGGGAGGGCTTATACGAGCAGTACTTC
NA	TRBV18	TRBJ1-4	NA	CASSPQTASLDGEKLFF	TGTGCCAGCTCACCCCAGACTGCCTCCCTCGATGGGGAAAAACTGTTTTTT
NA	TRBV28	TRBJ2-4	TRBD2	CASSLKAGGNIQYF	TGTGCCAGCAGTTTAAAAGCGGGAGGGAACATTCAGTACTTC
NA	TRBV6-5	TRBJ2-3	NA	CASRGVSTGTDTQYF	TGTGCCAGCAGAGGGGTTTCGACTGGAACAGATACGCAGTATTTT
NA	TRBV5-1	TRBJ2-7	TRBD1	CASSRRPGQVPYEQYF	TGCGCCAGCAGCCGCCGTCCGGGACAGGTGCCCTACGAGCAGTACTTC
NA	TRBV7-7	TRBJ2-7	NA	CASSESYRDTTYEQYF	TGTGCCAGCAGCGAAAGCTACCGGGACACAACCTACGAGCAGTACTTC
NA	TRBV28	TRBJ1-2	NA	CASSREGRNYGYTF	TGTGCCAGCAGTAGGGAGGGGCGGAACTATGGCTACACCTTC
few	TRBV7-9	TRBJ2-7	NA	CASSLGPGKYF	TGTGCCAGCAGCTTAGGGCCTGGGAAGTACTTC
NA	TRBV28	TRBJ2-1	TRBD1	CASRQGQPYNEQFF	TGTGCCAGCAGACAGGGACAGCCCTACAATGAGCAGTTCTTC
NA	TRBV5-1	TRBJ2-4	NA	CASSQGSETNIQYF	TGCGCCAGCAGCCAGGGGTCTGAAACAAACATTCAGTACTTC
NA	TRBV7-8	TRBJ1-4	NA	CASSRGAVGGEKLFF	TGTGCCAGCAGCCGAGGGGCAGTGGGCGGCGAAAAACTGTTTTTT
once	TRBV29-1	TRBJ2-7	NA	CSTEGAGGLDEQYF	TGCAGCACCGAGGGGGCGGGAGGCCTAGACGAGCAGTACTTC
NA	TRBV4-1	TRBJ2-1	TRBD1	CASSQLGTAYNEQFF	TGCGCCAGCAGCCAGCTGGGGACAGCATACAATGAGCAGTTCTTC